This T cell receptor beta chain derives from a study of CD8 T cells in Susac syndrome. Sequencing targeted TCR beta in blood CD8+ and CD4+ T cells. TEMRA cells were FACS-enriched, and CD8+ and CD4+ T cells were isolated negatively. After extraction with the RNeasy kit, roughly 0.45 to 1 ug of the RNA was reverse transcribed using random hexamers. Amplification of TCR beta CDR3 was carried out by immunoSEQ multiplex PCR, which covered 54 Vbeta and 13 Jbeta segments. TCRdb independently ran MiXCR on the immunoSEQ multiplex PCR reads; one entry per CDR3 protein. The table records approximately 130,000 distinct CDR3 sequences, around 90% of them present only once. This receptor was obtained from a human donor with multiple sclerosis. Material for sequencing was CD8+ T cells from PBMCs.

CDR3 in amino acids: CASSEPNHRDRMQETQYF. CDR3 sequence (DNA): TGTGCCAGCAGTGAACCCAACCACCGGGACAGAATGCAAGAGACCCAGTACTTC. V usage is TRBV6-1 and J usage is TRBJ2-5; the match to TRBD1 covers 7 bases. V was pared by 2 bases and J by 2 bases, with 14 bases of the junction left unmatched. In germline, CDR1 is MNHNS, CDR2 SASEGT. This CDR3 region has 18 residues.